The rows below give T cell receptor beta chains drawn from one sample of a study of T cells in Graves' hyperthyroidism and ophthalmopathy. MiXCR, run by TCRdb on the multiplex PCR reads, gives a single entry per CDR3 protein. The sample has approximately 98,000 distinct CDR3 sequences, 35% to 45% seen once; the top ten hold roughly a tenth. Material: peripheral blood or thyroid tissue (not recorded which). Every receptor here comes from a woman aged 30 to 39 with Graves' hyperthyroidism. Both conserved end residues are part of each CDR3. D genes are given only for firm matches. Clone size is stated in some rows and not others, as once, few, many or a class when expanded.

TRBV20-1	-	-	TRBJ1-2	CSARAVLRAGVGYGYTF	TGCAGTGCTAGAGCCGTCCTTAGGGCGGGGGTGGGATATGGCTACACCTTC
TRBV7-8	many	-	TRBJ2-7	CASSLLGVSSYEQYF	TGTGCCAGCAGCTTATTAGGGGTGAGCTCCTACGAGCAGTACTTC
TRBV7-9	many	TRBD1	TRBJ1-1	CASSLGGGNRGFMNTEAFF	TGTGCCAGCAGCTTAGGCGGCGGAAACAGGGGATTCATGAACACTGAAGCTTTCTTT
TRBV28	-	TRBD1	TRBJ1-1	CASSSRQGRTEAFF	TGTGCCAGCAGTTCCAGACAGGGTCGCACTGAAGCTTTCTTT
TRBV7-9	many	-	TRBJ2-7	CASSFGYGSGGSYEQYF	TGTGCCAGCAGCTTTGGGTACGGGTCAGGCGGGTCCTACGAGCAGTACTTC
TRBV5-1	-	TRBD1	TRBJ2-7	CASRSGQGLYERYF	TGCGCCAGCAGGTCCGGACAGGGTCTCTACGAGCGGTACTTC
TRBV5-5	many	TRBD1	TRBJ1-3	CASRYGTGTGNTIYF	TGTGCCAGCAGATACGGGACAGGGACTGGAAACACCATATATTTT
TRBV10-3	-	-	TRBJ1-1	CAISEEGMNTEAFF	TGTGCCATCAGTGAGGAGGGGATGAACACTGAAGCTTTCTTT
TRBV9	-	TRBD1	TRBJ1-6	CASRLGQGNSPLHF	TGTGCCAGCAGATTGGGACAGGGCAATTCACCCCTCCACTTT
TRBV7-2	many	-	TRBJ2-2	CASSLTAGGAGELFF	TGTGCCAGCAGCTTGACGGCAGGAGGCGCCGGGGAGCTGTTTTTT
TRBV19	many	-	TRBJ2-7	CASNNGEGAYEQYF	TGTGCCAGTAATAACGGAGAGGGGGCCTACGAGCAGTACTTC
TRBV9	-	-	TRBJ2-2	CASSVGGLF	TGTGCCAGCAGCGTGGGCGGTTTATTC
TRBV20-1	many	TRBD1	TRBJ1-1	CSAIWTGETEAFF	TGCAGTGCTATTTGGACAGGGGAAACTGAAGCTTTCTTT
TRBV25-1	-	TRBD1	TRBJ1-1	CASSGVQGTEAFF	TGTGCCAGCAGTGGCGTACAGGGGACTGAAGCTTTCTTT
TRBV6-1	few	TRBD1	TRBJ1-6	CASTGIKDSPLHF	TGTGCCTCGACAGGGATTAAAGATTCACCCCTCCACTTT
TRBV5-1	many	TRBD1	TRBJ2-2	CASSPGQRPTLSNTGELFF	TGCGCCAGCAGCCCGGGACAGCGACCTACACTTTCGAACACCGGGGAGCTGTTTTTT
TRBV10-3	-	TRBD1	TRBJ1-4	CAISGQGGEKLFF	TGTGCCATCAGTGGACAGGGGGGCGAAAAACTGTTTTTT
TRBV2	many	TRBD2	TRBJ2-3	CASGGTSGDTDTQYF	TGTGCCAGCGGCGGGACTAGCGGAGACACAGATACGCAGTATTTT
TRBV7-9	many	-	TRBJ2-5	CASSLNRGETQYF	TGTGCCAGCAGCTTAAACAGAGGAGAGACCCAGTACTTC
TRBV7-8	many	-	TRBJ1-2	CASSSGSNYGYTF	TGTGCCAGCAGCTCTGGTTCTAACTATGGCTACACCTTC
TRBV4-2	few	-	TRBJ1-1	CASSRDGNTEAFF	TGTGCCAGCAGCCGAGACGGGAACACTGAAGCTTTCTTT
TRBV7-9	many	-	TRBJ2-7	CASSLYYEQYF	TGTGCCAGCAGCTTGTACTACGAGCAGTACTTC
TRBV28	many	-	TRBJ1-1	CASSDRLGVNTEAFF	TGTGCCAGCAGCGACAGGCTGGGGGTGAACACTGAAGCTTTCTTT
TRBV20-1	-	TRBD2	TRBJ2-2	CSARASGRTGELFF	TGCAGTGCTAGAGCTAGCGGGAGGACCGGGGAGCTGTTTTTT
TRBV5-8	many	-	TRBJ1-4	CASSSFGLMNEKLFF	TGTGCCAGCAGCTCGTTCGGACTCATGAATGAAAAACTGTTTTTT
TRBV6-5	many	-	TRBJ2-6	CASSSRRTAGANVLTF	TGTGCCAGCAGTTCACGCCGGACAGCTGGGGCCAACGTCCTGACTTTC
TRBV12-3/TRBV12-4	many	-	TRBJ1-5	CANPVLENNQPQHF	TGTGCCAACCCAGTCCTTGAGAACAATCAGCCCCAGCATTTT
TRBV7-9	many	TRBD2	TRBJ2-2	CASSFAIAGWNTGELFF	TGTGCCAGCAGTTTTGCAATAGCGGGTTGGAACACCGGGGAGCTGTTTTTT
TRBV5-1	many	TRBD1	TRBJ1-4	CASSLGQGSEKLFF	TGCGCCAGCAGCTTGGGACAGGGAAGTGAAAAACTGTTTTTT
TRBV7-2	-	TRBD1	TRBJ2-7	CASSLVGGSYEQYF	TGCGCCAGCAGCTTGGTAGGGGGCAGCTACGAGCAGTACTTC
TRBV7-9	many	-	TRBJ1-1	CASSFGVVTEAFF	TGTGCCAGCAGCTTTGGGGTGGTGACTGAAGCTTTCTTT
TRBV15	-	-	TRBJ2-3	CATSGAEGTRYF	TGTGCCACCAGCGGAGCGGAGGGTACGCGGTATTTT
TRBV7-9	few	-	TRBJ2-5	CASSKDNQETQYF	TGTGCCAGCAGCAAGGACAACCAAGAGACCCAGTACTTC
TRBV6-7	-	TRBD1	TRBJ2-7	CASRPGDRVNEQYF	TGTGCCAGCAGGCCTGGGGACAGGGTGAACGAGCAGTACTTC
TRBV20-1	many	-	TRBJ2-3	CSARGGKGVLAYF	TGCAGTGCTAGAGGGGGAAAGGGGGTACTAGCGTATTTT
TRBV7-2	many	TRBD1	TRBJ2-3	CASSAQTGDPDTQYF	TGTGCCAGCAGCGCCCAGACAGGGGATCCAGATACGCAGTATTTT
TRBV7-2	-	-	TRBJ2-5	CASSQTWGNQPQYF	TGTGCCAGCAGCCAGACATGGGGCAATCAGCCCCAGTACTTC
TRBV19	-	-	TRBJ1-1	CASNLKTGARGTEAFF	TGTGCCAGTAACTTAAAAACGGGGGCGCGAGGCACTGAAGCTTTCTTT
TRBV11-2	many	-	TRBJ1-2	CASSSGGGYTF	TGTGCCAGCAGCTCCGGGGGGGGCTACACCTTC
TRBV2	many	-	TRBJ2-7	CASTAGFEFVEQYF	TGTGCCAGCACCGCGGGGTTCGAGTTTGTCGAGCAGTACTTC
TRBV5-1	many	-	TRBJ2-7	CASSIKDGPYEQYF	TGCGCCAGCAGCATAAAGGACGGACCCTACGAGCAGTACTTC
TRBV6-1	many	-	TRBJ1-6	CASSDWASPLHF	TGTGCCAGCAGTGACTGGGCCTCACCCCTCCACTTT
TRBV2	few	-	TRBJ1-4	CASSLLSGRSEKLFF	TGTGCCAGCAGTTTATTATCGGGGCGGTCTGAAAAACTGTTTTTT
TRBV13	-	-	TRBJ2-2	CAGSRDGGELFF	TGTGCCGGCAGCAGGGACGGCGGGGAGCTGTTTTTT
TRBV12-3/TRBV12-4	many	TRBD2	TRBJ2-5	CASSLLAGAGETQYF	TGTGCCAGCAGTTTACTAGCGGGGGCCGGAGAGACCCAGTACTTC
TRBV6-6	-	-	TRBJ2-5	CASSRRGTETQYF	TGTGCCAGCAGCCGAAGGGGGACGGAGACCCAGTACTTC
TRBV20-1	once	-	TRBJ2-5	CSASGGRETQYF	TGCAGTGCTAGTGGAGGGAGAGAGACCCAGTACTTC
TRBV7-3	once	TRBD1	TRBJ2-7	CASSLGQGAGGIYEQYF	TGTGCCAGCAGCTTGGGACAGGGGGCGGGAGGAATCTACGAGCAGTACTTC